There are a few counts of the clone carrying this T cell receptor (beta chain). V was pared by 3 bases and J by 8 bases, with 10 bases between. Germline CDR1 reads SEHNR; CDR2 reads FQNEAQ (reference sequence). This CDR3 has 13 residues. The sample is drawn from a study of blood T cell repertoires in COVID-19. Whole-study context: Sources were T cells, B-cell-depleted T cells, or PBMCs; the material itself was cDNA or gDNA.

Authors' processing steps: Estimates of nucleated cell counts were drawn from the amplification of reference gene primers. The table came from immunoSEQ multiplex PCR; TCRdb's copy has only in-frame clones and leaves some out. For V, J and clone size, that table is used; D and trimming come from the DNA. In the table there are 200,000 to 250,000 clones, 75% to 90% of which are singletons. Participants were placed into cohorts based on the clinical history they reported. This chain connects TRBV7-9 to TRBJ2-2; D gene unclear. The sequence came from a woman under 30 in a cohort exposed to, infected with or recovered from COVID-19 (not recorded which). The sequenced material came from PBMCs or T cells enriched from blood (not recorded which). CDR3: CASSLLGEGELFF. The DNA of the CDR3 is TGTGCCAGCAGCTTGCTAGGCGAAGGGGAGCTGTTTTTT. The full variable domain, in which reference TRBV7-9 and TRBJ2-2 provide the parts outside the CDR3, is DTGVSQNPRHKITKRGQNVTFRCDPISEHNRLYWYRQTLGQGPEFLTYFQNEAQLEKSRLLSDRFSAERPKGSFSTLEIQRTEQGDSAMYLCASSLLGEGELFFGEGSRLTVL.